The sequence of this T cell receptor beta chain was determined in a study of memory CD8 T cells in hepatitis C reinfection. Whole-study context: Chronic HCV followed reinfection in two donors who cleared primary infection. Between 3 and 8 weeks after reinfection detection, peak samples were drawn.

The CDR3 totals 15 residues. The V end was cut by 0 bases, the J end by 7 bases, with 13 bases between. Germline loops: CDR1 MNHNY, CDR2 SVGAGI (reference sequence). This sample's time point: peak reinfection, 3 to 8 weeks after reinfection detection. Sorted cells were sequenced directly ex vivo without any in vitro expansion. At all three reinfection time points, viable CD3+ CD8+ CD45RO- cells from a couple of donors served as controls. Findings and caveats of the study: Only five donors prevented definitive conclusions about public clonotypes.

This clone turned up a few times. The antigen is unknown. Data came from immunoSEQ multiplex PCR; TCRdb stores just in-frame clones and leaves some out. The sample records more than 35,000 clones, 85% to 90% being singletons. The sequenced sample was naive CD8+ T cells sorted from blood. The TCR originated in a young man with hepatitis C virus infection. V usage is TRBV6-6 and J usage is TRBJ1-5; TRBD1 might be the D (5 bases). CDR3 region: CASSYSGAGGQPQHF. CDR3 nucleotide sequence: TGTGCCAGCAGTTACTCTGGGGCAGGCGGCCAGCCCCAGCATTTT.